This T cell receptor (beta chain) was obtained from a study of CXCR3-negative and CXCR3-positive naive CD8 T cells. Points on this clonotype: Its target is unknown.

TRB cDNA libraries were made by UMI-labeled 5' RACE. TCRdb reprocessed the 5' RACE reads, with one entry per CDR3 protein and no DNA. The sample shows 85,000 to 90,000 distinct CDR3 sequences, and 0.75% to 0.95% sits with its ten largest clones. The CDR3 extends over 12 amino acids. Study findings and constraints: Hydrophobicity was higher for TRB CDR3s found in CXCR3-positive naive cells than in CXCR3-negative naive cells.

This receptor was taken from a human donor in good health. Some clones in this sample may be carry-over from other donors' samples. The rearrangement joins TRBV12-3 or TRBV12-4 to TRBJ2-7; TCRdb's D call, TRBD1, is unchecked because there is no DNA. The sample was naive CXCR3+ CD8+ T cells from blood. The subset is: CD45RO-CCR7+CD27+CD95- naive CD8+ T cells expressing CXCR3 (TNR3+). The CDR3 spells CASSLRWGEQYF.